The 22 T cell receptor beta chains listed next were all sequenced from one sample in a study of blood T cell repertoires in COVID-19. TCRdb keeps only in-frame clones here, not all; method: immunoSEQ multiplex PCR. The sample records some 190,000 clones, roughly 80% being singletons. The material sequenced was PBMCs or T cells enriched from blood (not recorded which). The receptors derive from a man aged 55 to 70 who had been exposed to COVID-19.

The rearrangement joins TRBV9 to TRBJ2-1; D remains unclear. CDR3 length: 16 amino acids. Germline V gene data show CDR1 as SGDLS and CDR2 as YYNGEE. Trimming took 0 bases from V and 6 from J, leaving 16 bases between them. The CDR3 loop is CASSVGPPTRGNEQFF. The CDR3 nucleotides are TGTGCCAGCAGCGTAGGGCCCCCCACGAGAGGCAATGAGCAGTTCTTC.

The chain links TRBV23-1 to TRBJ2-7, with D maybe TRBD2 (6 bases). TRBV23-1 is annotated as an ORF whose role is uncertain. The CDR3 runs 12 residues. The CDR3 nucleotides read TGCGCAGTGTCGGGGGAGAAGCGCGAGCAGTACTTC. Amino acids: CAVSGEKREQYF.

Points on this clone: Just one base apart from a much larger clone, this may be a read error. V is TRBV6-5 and J is TRBJ1-5; 7 bases align to TRBD1. This CDR3 is built from 12 residues. Trimming took 8 bases from V and 5 from J; bases not matched to a gene: 3. Germline-derived CDR1 and CDR2 are MNHEY and SVGAGI. CDR3 nucleotide sequence: TGTGCCAGCGGACAGGTAGATCAGCCCCAGCATTTT. It specifies CASGQVDQPQHF.

This sequence joins TRBV30 and TRBJ1-5, with D uncertain. The CDR3 is made up of 13 amino acids. V lost 0 bases to trimming and J lost 6 bases, with 9 bases between them. Germline assignment: CDR1 GTSNPN and CDR2 SVGIG (reference sequence). CDR3 sequence: CAWSVAGSQPQHF. Written as DNA, the CDR3 is TGTGCCTGGAGTGTGGCAGGTAGTCAGCCCCAGCATTTT.

This chain links TRBV19 with TRBJ2-2; 7 bases match TRBD1. This CDR3 contains 15 residues. V gave up 5 bases and J gave up 5 bases; unmatched junction bases: 8. Germline assignment: CDR1 LNHDA and CDR2 SQIVND (reference sequence). CDR3 DNA: TGTGCCAGTAGTTTACCGGGACAGATAACCGGGGAGCTGTTTTTT. The encoded protein is CASSLPGQITGELFF.

V and J are TRBV19 and TRBJ2-2, with TRBD1 matching over 7 bases. CDR1 LNHDA and CDR2 SQIVND come from the germline V gene (reference sequence). This CDR3 spans 17 amino acids. V shed 1 base, J shed 1 base, and the junction held 6 bases outside the gene matches. The CDR3 here is CASSIAMDRRNTGELFF. The CDR3 coding sequence is TGTGCCAGTAGTATAGCAATGGACAGGCGGAACACCGGGGAGCTGTTTTTT.

This clone has only a few counts. The same CDR3 can be traced to other DNA sequences in this sample. This rearrangement joins TRBV9 to TRBJ1-6; TRBD1 matches at 7 bases. The CDR3 is made up of 14 amino acids. In germline, CDR1 is SGDLS, CDR2 YYNGEE. With 0 bases clipped from V and 7 bases from J, the junction kept 1 base outside the gene matches. The CDR3 is CASSVGGGNSPLHF. In DNA form, the CDR3 reads TGTGCCAGCAGCGTAGGAGGGGGCAATTCACCCCTCCACTTT.

CDR3 bases: TGTGCCAGCAGTTTAGGGCTAGCGGGAGGCTACAATGAGCAGTTCTTC. It specifies CASSLGLAGGYNEQFF. The chain uses TRBV28 and TRBJ2-1; 11 bases are a match to TRBD2. Germline trimming cut 2 bases from V and 3 bases from J; bases unmatched to any gene: 3. This CDR3 has 16 residues. Germline V gene lookup returns CDR1 MDHEN and CDR2 SYDVKM.

The V gene is TRBV6-4, the J gene TRBJ2-7; the match to TRBD2 covers 11 bases. Germline assignment: CDR1 MRHNA and CDR2 SNTAGT. V was pared by 4 bases and J by 6 bases, with 11 bases of the junction left unmatched. The CDR3 consists of 16 residues. The CDR3 region is CASSAQPLAGGGEQYF. CDR3 DNA: TGTGCCAGCAGTGCCCAACCTCTAGCGGGAGGTGGCGAGCAGTACTTC.

The V and J genes are TRBV12-5 and TRBJ1-5; the D is unclear. V lost 0 bases and J 3 bases, leaving 3 bases between the germline ends. Germline CDR1 LGHNT, CDR2 FRNRAP. The CDR3 runs to 13 residues. CDR3: CASGLVLNQPQHF. The CDR3 DNA reads TGTGCTAGTGGTTTGGTACTCAATCAGCCCCAGCATTTT. Full variable domain (rest looked up from reference TRBV12-5 and TRBJ1-5): DARVTQTPRHKVTEMGQEVTMRCQPILGHNTVFWYRQTMMQGLELLAYFRNRAPLDDSGMPKDRFSAEMPDATLATLKIQPSEPRDSAVYFCASGLVLNQPQHFGDGTRLSIL.

The chain has TRBV3-1 (or the pseudogene TRBV3-2) and TRBJ2-4, with a tentative D call TRBD1 (7 bases). The CDR3 runs to 13 residues. The V gene lost 7 bases and the J gene lost 11 bases, with 18 bases spanning the gap. Germline values: CDR1 LGHDT, CDR2 YNNKEL (reference sequence). The CDR3 nucleotides are TGTGCCAGCACCCCTTCAGGGGGGACATTTCAGTACTTC. Its translation: CASTPSGGTFQYF.

This clone was counted ten times or more. The rearrangement links TRBV6-1 to TRBJ2-7, with a weak D call TRBD2 (6 bases). CDR1 MNHNS and CDR2 SASEGT come from the germline V gene. V lost 2 bases, J lost 4 bases, and 12 bases lay in between. The CDR3 is made up of 14 amino acids. CDR3 amino acids: CASSESGTPYEQYF. The CDR3 bases are TGTGCCAGCAGTGAATCCGGGACTCCATACGAGCAGTACTTC.

Comments on this clone: The CDR3 ends on some other residue instead of the conserved phenylalanine or tryptophan, so this is likely a read error. It is unclear where the CDR3 begins or ends on the DNA, so no DNA is shown, and the CDR3 is as TCRdb lists it. The chain is built from TRBV3-1 (or the pseudogene TRBV3-2) and TRBJ1-2. CDR1 and CDR2 (germline): LGHDT, YNNKEL (reference sequence). The CDR3 is 10 residues long, ends included. CDR3 protein: CASSQIRRED.

The chain is built from TRBV3-1 (or the pseudogene TRBV3-2) and TRBJ2-7, with D perhaps TRBD2 (7 bases). Deletions cut 1 base from V and 0 bases from J, with 19 bases between. This CDR3 is built from 18 residues. Germline V lookup: CDR1 LGHDT, CDR2 YNNKEL (reference sequence). CDR3: CASSQVPMGRGPSYEQYF. The DNA of the CDR3 is TGTGCCAGCAGCCAAGTGCCAATGGGGCGGGGGCCCTCCTACGAGCAGTACTTC.

V and J are TRBV7-8 and TRBJ2-1; D might be TRBD1 (6 bases). The CDR3 is 15 residues long. The germline V gene encodes CDR1 SGHVS and CDR2 FQNEAQ. Trimming took 1 base from V and 5 from J, leaving 12 bases between them. CDR3 coding DNA: TGTGCCAGCAGCTTAGACAGGGTTAGGAACAATGAGCAGTTCTTC. Translation gives CASSLDRVRNNEQFF.

This rearrangement joins TRBV10-3 to TRBJ2-1; 12 bases match TRBD2. Trimming cost V 10 bases and J 8 bases; bases outside gene matches: 12. The length of the CDR3 is 15 residues. From germline, CDR1 is ENHRY and CDR2 SYGVKD. The CDR3 is CASALTSGSVDEQFF. In DNA form, the CDR3 reads TGTGCCAGTGCCCTGACTAGCGGGAGTGTCGATGAGCAGTTCTTC.

The genes are TRBV25-1 and TRBJ1-1, with D possibly TRBD1 on 5 matching bases. Germline CDR1 and CDR2: MGHDK and SYGVNS. The length of the CDR3 is 12 residues. V lost 1 base to trimming and J lost 11 bases, with 11 bases between them. CDR3 in DNA: TGTGCCAGCAGTGAATTTAGCAGGGTGGCTTTCTTT. It yields the protein CASSEFSRVAFF.

The V and J genes are TRBV29-1 and TRBJ1-1; D call uncertain. The V and J ends lost 4 bases and 4 bases respectively, with 16 bases between them. The germline V gene has CDR1 SQVTM and CDR2 ANQGSEA. There are 14 residues in the CDR3. CDR3 sequence reads: CSVVWRARVTEAFF. CDR3 nucleotides: TGCAGCGTTGTATGGAGGGCGCGGGTCACTGAAGCTTTCTTT.

CDR3 sequence reads: CAWSNRQGGSYEQYF. CDR3 DNA sequence: TGTGCCTGGAGTAATCGACAGGGAGGATCCTACGAGCAGTACTTC. The V call is TRBV30, the J call TRBJ2-7; D may be TRBD1 (7 bases). The CDR3 consists of 15 residues. Germline values: CDR1 GTSNPN, CDR2 SVGIG (reference sequence). Trimming removed 2 bases at V and 1 base at J, with 15 bases between.

This chain uses TRBV5-1 with TRBJ1-4; 8 bases line up with TRBD1. After removal of 0 bases from V and 4 bases from J, the junction contained 5 bases not matched to a gene. This CDR3 contains 16 residues. CDR1 and CDR2 (germline): SGHRS, YFSETQ. CDR3 coding DNA: TGCGCCAGCAGCTTGGCCGCAGGGGGCTTTAATGAAAAACTGTTTTTT. Protein sequence: CASSLAAGGFNEKLFF.

The V gene is TRBV7-8, the J gene TRBJ2-3; TRBD2 agrees at 8 bases. Trimming at V came to 5 bases and at J to 2 bases, leaving 9 bases not matched to a gene. The CDR3 is made up of 16 amino acids. Germline CDR1 SGHVS, CDR2 FQNEAQ. The CDR3 nucleotides read TGTGCCAGCAGCCGAGGGACTAGACCTAACACAGATACGCAGTATTTT. Encoded protein: CASSRGTRPNTDTQYF.

Written as DNA, the CDR3 is TGTGCCAGTAGGTTGACTAGCGGGAGCACAGATACGCAGTATTTT. The encoded protein is CASRLTSGSTDTQYF. The V call is TRBV19, the J call TRBJ2-3; the match to TRBD2 covers 10 bases. The ends lost 6 bases at V and 0 bases at J; junction bases unmatched: 3. Looked up from germline, CDR1 is LNHDA and CDR2 is SQIVND (reference sequence). The CDR3 has 15 amino acids. The full variable domain, with the rest looked up from reference TRBV19 and TRBJ2-3, is DGGITQSPKYLFRKEGQNVTLSCEQNLNHDAMYWYRQDPGQGLRLIYYSQIVNDFQKGDIAEGYSVSREKKESFPLTVTSAQKNPTAFYLCASRLTSGSTDTQYFGPGTRLTVL.